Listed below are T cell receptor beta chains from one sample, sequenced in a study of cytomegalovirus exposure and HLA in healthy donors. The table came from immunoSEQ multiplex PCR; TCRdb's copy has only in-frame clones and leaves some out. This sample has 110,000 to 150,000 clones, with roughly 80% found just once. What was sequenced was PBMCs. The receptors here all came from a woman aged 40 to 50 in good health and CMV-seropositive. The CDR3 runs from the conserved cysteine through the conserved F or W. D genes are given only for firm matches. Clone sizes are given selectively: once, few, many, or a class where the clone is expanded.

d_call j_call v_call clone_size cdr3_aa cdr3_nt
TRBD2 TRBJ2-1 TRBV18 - CASSPSPSGDFLNEQFF TGTGCCAGCTCACCATCTCCTAGCGGGGACTTTCTCAATGAGCAGTTCTTC
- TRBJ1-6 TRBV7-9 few CASSLAQGNSPLHF TGTGCCAGCAGCTTAGCGCAGGGGAATTCACCCCTCCACTTT
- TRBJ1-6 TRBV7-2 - CASSLKTGNSPLHF TGTGCCAGCAGCTTAAAAACGGGTAATTCACCCCTCCACTTT
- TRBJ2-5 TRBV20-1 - CSANSQETQYF TGCAGTGCTAACTCCCAAGAGACCCAGTACTTC
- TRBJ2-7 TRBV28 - CASIQGGGYEQYF TGTGCCAGCATCCAGGGAGGGGGCTACGAGCAGTACTTC
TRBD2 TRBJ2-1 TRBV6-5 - CASSYTSSGGYNEQFF TGTGCCAGCAGTTACACCTCTAGCGGGGGGTACAATGAGCAGTTCTTC
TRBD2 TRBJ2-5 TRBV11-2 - CASSLVAGDRTQYF TGTGCCAGCAGCTTAGTCGCGGGGGACCGAACCCAGTACTTC
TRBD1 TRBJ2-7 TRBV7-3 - CASSQGTGAEQYF TGTGCCAGCAGCCAGGGGACAGGGGCCGAGCAGTACTTC
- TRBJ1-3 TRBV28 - CASSEHNSGNTIYF TGTGCCAGCAGTGAACATAACTCTGGAAACACCATATATTTT
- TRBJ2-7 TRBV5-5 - CASSSIISPEQYF TGTGCCAGCAGCTCCATTATAAGCCCCGAGCAGTACTTC
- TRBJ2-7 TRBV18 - CASSQEPGANYEQYF TGTGCCAGCTCCCAGGAGCCAGGGGCTAACTACGAGCAGTACTTC
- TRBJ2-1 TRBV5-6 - CASSSRRQHLYNEQFF TGTGCCAGCAGCTCCCGGCGACAGCACCTCTACAATGAGCAGTTCTTC
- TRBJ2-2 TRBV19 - CASSRLEQNTGELFF TGTGCCAGTAGTCGTCTCGAGCAGAACACCGGGGAGCTGTTTTTT
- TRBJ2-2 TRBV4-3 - CASSHRYRDRGELFF TGCGCCAGCAGCCACCGGTACAGGGATAGGGGGGAGCTGTTTTTT
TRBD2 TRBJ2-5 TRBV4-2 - CATLAGGETQYF TGTGCCACCTTAGCGGGAGGCGAGACCCAGTACTTC
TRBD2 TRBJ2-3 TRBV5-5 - CASSVLGGNTDTQYF TGTGCCAGCAGCGTCTTGGGGGGGAACACAGATACGCAGTATTTT
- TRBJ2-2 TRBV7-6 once CASSFYGSGTGELFF TGTGCCAGCAGCTTCTACGGGAGTGGCACCGGGGAGCTGTTTTTT
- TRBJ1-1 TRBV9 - CASSDRGNTEAFF TGTGCCAGCAGCGATAGAGGCAACACTGAAGCTTTCTTT
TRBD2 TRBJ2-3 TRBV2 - CASTGLAGGTDTQYF TGTGCCAGCACAGGGCTAGCGGGGGGAACAGATACGCAGTATTTT
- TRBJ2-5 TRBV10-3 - CAISEGRYQETQYF TGTGCCATCAGTGAGGGCAGATATCAAGAGACCCAGTACTTC
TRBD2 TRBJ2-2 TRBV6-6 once CASRPGTSGGLGELFF TGTGCCAGCAGACCTGGGACTAGCGGGGGGCTAGGGGAGCTGTTTTTT
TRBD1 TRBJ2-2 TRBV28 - CASRARSTGSGELFF TGTGCCAGCAGGGCGAGATCGACAGGGTCCGGGGAGCTGTTTTTT
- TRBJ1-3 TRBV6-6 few CASSPRGPTGNTIYF TGTGCCAGCAGCCCTCGCGGTCCGACTGGAAACACCATATATTTT
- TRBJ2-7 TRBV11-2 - CASSPVDSYEQYF TGTGCCAGCAGCCCGGTTGATTCCTACGAGCAGTACTTC
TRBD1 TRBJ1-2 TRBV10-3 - CAIRQDRGYTF TGTGCCATCAGACAGGACAGGGGCTACACCTTC
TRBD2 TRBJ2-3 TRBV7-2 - CASSLVTSQLSTDTQYF TGTGCCAGCAGCTTAGTGACTAGCCAATTGAGCACAGATACGCAGTATTTT
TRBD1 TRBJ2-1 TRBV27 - CASRPRDRVYNEQFF TGTGCCAGCAGACCCCGGGACAGAGTTTACAATGAGCAGTTCTTC
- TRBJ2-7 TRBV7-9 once CASSLYEGDNYEQYF TGTGCCAGCAGCTTATACGAGGGGGATAACTACGAGCAGTACTTC
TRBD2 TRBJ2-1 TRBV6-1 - CASRVAGGYNEQFF TGTGCCAGCAGAGTAGCGGGAGGTTACAATGAGCAGTTCTTC
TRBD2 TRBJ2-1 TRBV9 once CASSPQREGPSEQFF TGTGCCAGCAGCCCCCAACGGGAGGGGCCCAGTGAGCAGTTCTTC
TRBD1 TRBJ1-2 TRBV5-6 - CASSRDRNGYTF TGTGCCAGCAGCCGGGACAGAAATGGCTACACCTTC
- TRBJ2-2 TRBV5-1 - CASSPAGLPNTGELFF TGCGCCAGCAGCCCGGCAGGACTTCCGAACACCGGGGAGCTGTTTTTT
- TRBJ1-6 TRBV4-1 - CASSQEGSSYNSPLHF TGCGCCAGCAGCCAGGAAGGGAGCTCCTATAATTCACCCCTCCACTTT
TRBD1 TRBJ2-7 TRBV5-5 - CASSYRDSSYEQYF TGTGCCAGCAGCTACCGGGACAGCTCCTACGAGCAGTACTTC
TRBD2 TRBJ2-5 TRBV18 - CASSPGLAIGEETQYF TGTGCCAGCTCACCAGGACTAGCGATTGGGGAAGAGACCCAGTACTTC